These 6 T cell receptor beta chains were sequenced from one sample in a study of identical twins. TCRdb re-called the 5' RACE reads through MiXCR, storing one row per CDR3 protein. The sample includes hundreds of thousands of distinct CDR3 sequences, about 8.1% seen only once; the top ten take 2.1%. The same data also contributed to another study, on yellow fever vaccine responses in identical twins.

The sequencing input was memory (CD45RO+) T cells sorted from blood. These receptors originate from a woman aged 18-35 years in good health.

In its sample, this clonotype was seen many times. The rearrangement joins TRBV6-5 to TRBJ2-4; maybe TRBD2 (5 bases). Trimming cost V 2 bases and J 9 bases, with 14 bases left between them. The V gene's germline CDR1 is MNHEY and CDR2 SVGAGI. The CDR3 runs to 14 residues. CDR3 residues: CASSYQLKEGIQYF. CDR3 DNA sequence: TGTGCCAGCAGTTACCAGCTCAAAGAGGGCATTCAGTACTTC.

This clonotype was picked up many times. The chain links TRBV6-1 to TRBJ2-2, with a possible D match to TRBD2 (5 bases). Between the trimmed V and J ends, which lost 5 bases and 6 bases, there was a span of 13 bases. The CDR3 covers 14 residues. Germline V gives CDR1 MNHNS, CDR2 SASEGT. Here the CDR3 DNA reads TGTGCCAGCAGTAAAGGCGGGCGGGCCGGGGAGCTGTTTTTT. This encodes CASSKGGRAGELFF.

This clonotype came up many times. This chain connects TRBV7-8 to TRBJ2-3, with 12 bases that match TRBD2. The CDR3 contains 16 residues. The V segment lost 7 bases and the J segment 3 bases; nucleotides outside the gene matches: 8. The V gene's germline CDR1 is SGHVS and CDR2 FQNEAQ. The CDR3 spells CASTRLAGVGTDTQYF. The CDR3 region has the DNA TGTGCCAGCACCCGACTAGCGGGGGTTGGAACAGATACGCAGTATTTT. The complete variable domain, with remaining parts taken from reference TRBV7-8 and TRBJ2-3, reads GAGVSQSPRYKVAKRGQDVALRCDPISGHVSLFWYQQALGQGPEFLTYFQNEAQLDKSGLPSDRFFAERPEGSVSTLKIQRTQQEDSAVYLCASTRLAGVGTDTQYFGPGTRLTVL.

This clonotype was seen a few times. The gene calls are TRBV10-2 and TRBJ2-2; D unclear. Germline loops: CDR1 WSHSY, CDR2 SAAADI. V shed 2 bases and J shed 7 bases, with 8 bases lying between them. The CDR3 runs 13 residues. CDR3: CASSEMAVGELFF. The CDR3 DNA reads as TGCGCCAGCAGTGAGATGGCAGTCGGGGAGCTGTTTTTT.

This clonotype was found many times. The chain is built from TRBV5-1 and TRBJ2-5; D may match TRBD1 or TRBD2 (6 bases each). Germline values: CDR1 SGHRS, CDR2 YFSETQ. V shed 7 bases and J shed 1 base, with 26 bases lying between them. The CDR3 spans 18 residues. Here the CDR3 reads CASAKTGMGLRAQETQYF. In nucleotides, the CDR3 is TGCGCCAGCGCAAAAACAGGGATGGGACTGCGAGCCCAAGAGACCCAGTACTTC.

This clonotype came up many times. The CDR3 protein is CASSLELGAQGTEAFF. Written as DNA, the CDR3 is TGTGCCAGCAGCTTAGAACTCGGGGCCCAAGGCACTGAAGCTTTCTTT. This chain links TRBV7-6 with TRBJ1-1; perhaps TRBD1 as D (5 bases). V gave up 1 base and J gave up 4 bases, with 16 bases separating them. In germline, CDR1 is SGHVS, CDR2 FNYEAQ. The CDR3 is made up of 16 amino acids.